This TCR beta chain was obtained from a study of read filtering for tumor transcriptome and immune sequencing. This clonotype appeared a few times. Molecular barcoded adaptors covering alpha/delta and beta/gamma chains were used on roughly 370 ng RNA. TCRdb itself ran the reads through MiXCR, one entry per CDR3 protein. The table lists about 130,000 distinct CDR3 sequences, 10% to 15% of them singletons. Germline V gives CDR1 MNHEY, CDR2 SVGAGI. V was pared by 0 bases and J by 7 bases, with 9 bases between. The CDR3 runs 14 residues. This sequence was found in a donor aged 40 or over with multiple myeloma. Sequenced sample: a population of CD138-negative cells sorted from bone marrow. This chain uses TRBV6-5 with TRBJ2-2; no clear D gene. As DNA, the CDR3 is TGTGCCAGCAGTTACTCGGCGGACGTCGGGGAGCTGTTTTTT. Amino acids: CASSYSADVGELFF.